This T cell receptor beta chain is from a study of CD8+ T cells in alopecia areata. The CDR3 runs to 13 residues. V gave up 7 bases and J gave up 6 bases, with 13 bases separating them. The germline V gene encodes CDR1 MNHEY and CDR2 SMNVEV (reference sequence). Treatment denoted: oral pan-JAK inhibitor, 5-10 mg twice daily. cDNA reverse transcribed from extracted RNA served as the sequencing template. The repertoire was sequenced with immunoSEQ multiplex PCR; TCRdb's copy has only in-frame clones and lacks some. The sample holds 150,000 to 200,000 clones, roughly 70% seen once. This TCR was sampled from a human donor with alopecia areata. The specimen comprised CD4+ T cells sorted from blood, sampled around week 47, from a patient treated with tofacitinib. This chain uses TRBV27 with TRBJ1-5, with D unclear. CDR3 loop: CASTPSAGQPQHF. As DNA, the CDR3 is TGTGCCAGCACCCCTTCGGCGGGTCAGCCCCAGCATTTT.